These 8 T cell receptor beta chains were sequenced from one sample in a study of human T cells and chemical hapten exposure. Time point described: patch test 2, 6 weeks after DPC sensitization. Documented treatment: therapeutic diphenylcyclopropenone sensitization with weekly scalp DPC. Via MiXCR, TCRdb re-called the RACE reads, giving one row per CDR3 protein. Here the sample spans around 80,000 distinct CDR3 sequences, 6.5% to 8% being singletons. Sample: whole blood, taken in connection with sensitization to the hapten diphenylcyclopropenone (DPC). The receptors stem from a woman under 40 with alopecia areata. Some clones in this sample may be carry-over from other donors' samples.

Many counts were recorded for this clonotype. DNA for the CDR3: TGTGCCAGCAGTTACTCCCAAGGTGGAGATCCGTCCACAGATACGCAGTATTTT. Translation: CASSYSQGGDPSTDTQYF. The V call is TRBV6-6, the J call TRBJ2-3; D is unclear. CDR3 length equals 18 residues. V gave up 0 bases and J gave up 2 bases, with 18 bases separating them. From germline, CDR1 is MNHNY and CDR2 SVGAGI (reference sequence).

This clonotype occurred many times. V is TRBV19 and J is TRBJ1-5, with D unresolved. V lost 1 base and J 5 bases, leaving 15 bases between the germline ends. Germline loops: CDR1 LNHDA, CDR2 SQIVND (reference sequence). The CDR3 contains 16 residues. The CDR3 spells CASSIGFGRVDQPQHF. The CDR3 region has the DNA TGTGCCAGTAGTATAGGTTTCGGACGGGTAGATCAGCCCCAGCATTTT.

This clonotype was recorded at least ten times. As DNA, the CDR3 is TGTGCCAGCAGCCCGGCCGGACGGGGCTATGGCTACACCTTC. Translating it yields CASSPAGRGYGYTF. The rearrangement uses TRBV12-3 or TRBV12-4 and TRBJ1-2; D is ambiguous. This CDR3 spans 14 amino acids. V lost 6 bases and J lost 4, with 15 bases in between.

This clonotype was counted ten times or more. V and J are TRBV20-1 and TRBJ1-1; D is possibly TRBD1 (5 bases). The CDR3 consists of 16 residues. Germline V gives CDR1 DFQATT, CDR2 SNEGSKA (reference sequence). Between the trimmed V and J ends, which lost 6 bases and 0 bases, there was a span of 20 bases. The CDR3 loop reads CSANREGWVVNTEAFF. In DNA, the CDR3 is TGCAGTGCGAATAGAGAGGGGTGGGTAGTGAACACTGAAGCTTTCTTT.

This clonotype was counted only a few times. The chain is built from TRBV7-2 and TRBJ2-7; D is perhaps TRBD1 (7 bases). The CDR3 runs 13 residues. Germline loops: CDR1 SGHTA, CDR2 FQGNSA. With 3 bases removed from V and 7 bases from J, the gap between germline ends came to 13 bases. CDR3: CASSFGDSGEQYF. In DNA form, the CDR3 reads TGTGCCAGCAGCTTTGGGGACAGCGGGGAGCAGTACTTC.

This clonotype was detected ten times or more. The V gene is TRBV11-1, the J gene TRBJ2-1; tentative D call: TRBD1 (5 bases). Germline V gives CDR1 SGHAT, CDR2 FQDESV (reference sequence). Trimming pared 5 bases from V and 9 bases from J, leaving 11 bases between. The CDR3 contains 12 residues. For the CDR3, the DNA is TGTGCCAGCAGCCCCAGGGTAGGTGAGCAGTTCTTC. Amino acids: CASSPRVGEQFF.

The table lists this clonotype with a few counts. The V gene is TRBV30, the J gene TRBJ1-3, with no clear D. V dropped 5 bases and J dropped 0 bases, with 14 bases sitting between them. CDR3 length: 15 amino acids. From germline, CDR1 is GTSNPN and CDR2 SVGIG (reference sequence). The CDR3 DNA sequence: TGTGCCTGGCGCCGGCACACCACCTCTGGAAACACCATATATTTT. As protein: CAWRRHTTSGNTIYF.

In this sample, this clonotype turned up many times. The genes are TRBV6-1 and TRBJ1-5; no firm D call. The ends were cut back, 3 bases at V and 0 bases at J, with 6 bases in the middle. The CDR3 is 14 residues long. CDR1 MNHNS and CDR2 SASEGT come from the germline V gene. CDR3 bases: TGTGCCAGCAGTGAGGGGTATAGCAATCAGCCCCAGCATTTT. This gives the protein CASSEGYSNQPQHF.